This T cell receptor (beta chain) was observed in a study of beta chain features in type 1 diabetes. Regarding the study as a whole: When Type 1 diabetes patients were examined, their TCRB CDR3s proved moderately but significantly shorter in all four CD4+ subsets.

Expressed TCRB transcripts were sequenced, since all the RNA that had been isolated was reverse transcribed. Some clones are missing from TCRdb's copy, which holds only in-frame ones; the method was immunoSEQ multiplex PCR. The table lists some 660,000 clones, roughly 13% of them singletons. This CDR3 region has 20 residues. From germline, CDR1 is MGHRA and CDR2 YSYEKL. Germline trimming cut 0 bases from V and 6 bases from J; bases unmatched to any gene: 18. Concerning this clone: Its antigen is unidentified.

Specimen: naive CD4+ T cells from blood. The TCR originated in a man aged 18 to 29 with type 1 diabetes. The chain combines TRBV4-1 with TRBJ2-3; 10 bases are a match to TRBD2. CDR3 nucleotides: TGCGCCAGCAGCCAAGAGGGCCTAGCGGGAGATGTTGGGAGGTTGGATACGCAGTATTTT. Its translation is CASSQEGLAGDVGRLDTQYF.